This note documents a single TCR beta chain sequence. Its antigen is unknown. The data belong to a study of T cells in localized non-small cell lung cancer. Study-level results: There was higher T cell clonality in uninvolved adjacent lung than in tumor, and it was highest there. The appearance of a median roughly 56 of the top 100 tumor clones was seen in adjacent lung.

V dropped 8 bases and J dropped 3 bases, with 16 bases sitting between them. The CDR3 sequence is 14 residues long. Per the germline V gene, CDR1 is SGHNT and CDR2 is YENEEA. Only in-frame clones appear in the TCRdb table, and some are missing; sequencing was by immunoSEQ multiplex PCR. The sample has about 1,400 clones; 22% are singletons. The rearrangement links TRBV11-3 to TRBJ1-2; D remains ambiguous. This receptor was identified in a female donor over 55 with stage II squamous cell lung carcinoma. Material: normal lung tissue next to the tumor, obtained before any cancer treatment. The CDR3 nucleotides read TGTGCCAGCTCCGTTGGGCCCAACGACTATGGCTACACCTTC. Protein product: CASSVGPNDYGYTF.